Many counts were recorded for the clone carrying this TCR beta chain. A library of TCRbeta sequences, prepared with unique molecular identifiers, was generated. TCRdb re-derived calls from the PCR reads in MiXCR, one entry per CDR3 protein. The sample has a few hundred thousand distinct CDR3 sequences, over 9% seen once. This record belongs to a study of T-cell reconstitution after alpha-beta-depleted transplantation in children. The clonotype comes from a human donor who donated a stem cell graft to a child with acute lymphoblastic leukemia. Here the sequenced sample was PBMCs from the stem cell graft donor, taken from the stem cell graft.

The CDR3 is CASSLAAGPNQPQHF. CDR3 DNA sequence: TGCGCCAGCAGCTTGGCTGCAGGGCCGAATCAGCCCCAGCATTTT. The chain has TRBV5-1 and TRBJ1-5; maybe TRBD1 (5 bases). Per germline, CDR1 SGHRS and CDR2 YFSETQ. CDR3 length equals 15 residues. V was trimmed by 0 bases and J by 4 bases, leaving 11 bases between them.